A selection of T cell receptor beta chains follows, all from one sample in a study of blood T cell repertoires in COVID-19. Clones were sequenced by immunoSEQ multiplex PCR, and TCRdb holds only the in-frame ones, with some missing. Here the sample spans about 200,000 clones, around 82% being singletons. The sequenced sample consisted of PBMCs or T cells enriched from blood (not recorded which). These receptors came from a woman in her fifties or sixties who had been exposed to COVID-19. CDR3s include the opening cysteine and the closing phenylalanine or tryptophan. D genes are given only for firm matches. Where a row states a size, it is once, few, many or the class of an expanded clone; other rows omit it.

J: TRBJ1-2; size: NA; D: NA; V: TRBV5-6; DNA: TGTGCCTCTAGAGTAACAGGGACCCATGGCTACACCTTC; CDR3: CASRVTGTHGYTF
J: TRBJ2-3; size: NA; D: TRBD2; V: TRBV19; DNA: TGTGCCAGTAGGCGGGGCGCGACTAGCGTCACAGATACGCAGTATTTT; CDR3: CASRRGATSVTDTQYF
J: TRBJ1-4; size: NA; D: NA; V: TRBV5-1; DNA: TGCGCCAGCAGCAGGGCGGCAGGGGATCATGAAAAACTGTTTTTT; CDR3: CASSRAAGDHEKLFF
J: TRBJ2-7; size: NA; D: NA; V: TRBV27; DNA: TGTGCCAGCAGTTTAGGATCGGGGATGGTCGAGCAGTACTTC; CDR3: CASSLGSGMVEQYF
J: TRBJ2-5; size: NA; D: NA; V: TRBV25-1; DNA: TGTGCCAGCAGTGAATATACCCATCCTGCGGGGTACTTC; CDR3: CASSEYTHPAGYF
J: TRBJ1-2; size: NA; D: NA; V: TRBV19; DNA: TGTGCCAGTAGCCCACGCAGGCTCCTCTATGGCTACACCTTC; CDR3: CASSPRRLLYGYTF
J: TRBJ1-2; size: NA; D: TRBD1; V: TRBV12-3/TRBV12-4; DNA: TGTGCCAGCAGTTCTCGGGACAGGGGTGGCTACACCTTC; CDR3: CASSSRDRGGYTF
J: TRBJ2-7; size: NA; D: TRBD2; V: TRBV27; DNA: TGTGCCAGCACATCGAGCGGGACCGCCTACGAGCAGTACTTC; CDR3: CASTSSGTAYEQYF
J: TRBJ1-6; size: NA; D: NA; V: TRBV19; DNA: TGTGCCAGTAGAGATCCCAGGGGACCTTATTCACCCCTCCACTTT; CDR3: CASRDPRGPYSPLHF
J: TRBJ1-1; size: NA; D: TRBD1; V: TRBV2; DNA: TGTGCCAGCAGTGTGAGACAGGGCGAAGCTTTCTTT; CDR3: CASSVRQGEAFF
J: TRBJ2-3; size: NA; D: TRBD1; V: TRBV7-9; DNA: TGTGCCAGCAGCCCATACCAGGACAGGGCAGATACGCAGTATTTT; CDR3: CASSPYQDRADTQYF
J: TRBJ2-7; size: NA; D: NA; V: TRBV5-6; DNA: TGTGCCAGCAGCTTGCGTGCTTATTCGGACGAGCAGTACTTC; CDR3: CASSLRAYSDEQYF
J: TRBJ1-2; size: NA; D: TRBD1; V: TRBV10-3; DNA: TGTGCCACGGGGGGGACAGGGCGGAACTATGGCTACACCTTC; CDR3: CATGGTGRNYGYTF
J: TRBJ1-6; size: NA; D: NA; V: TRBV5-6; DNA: TGTGCCAGCAGCTTGCGTAATTCACCCCTCCACTTT; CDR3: CASSLRNSPLHF
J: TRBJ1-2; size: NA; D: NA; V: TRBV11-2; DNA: TGTGCCAGCAGCTTCTCAACAGGGAACTATGGCTACACCTTC; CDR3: CASSFSTGNYGYTF
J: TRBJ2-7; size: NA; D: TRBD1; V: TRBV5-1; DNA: TGCGCCAGCAGCTCGGACAGGTGGTACGAGCAGTACTTC; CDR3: CASSSDRWYEQYF
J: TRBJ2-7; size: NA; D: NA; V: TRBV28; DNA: TGTGCCAGCAGTTTAGGCCAGGGGCGCTACGAGCAGTACTTC; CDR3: CASSLGQGRYEQYF
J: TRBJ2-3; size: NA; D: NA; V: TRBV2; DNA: TGTGCCAGCAGTTCGTACACAGATACGCAGTATTTT; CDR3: CASSSYTDTQYF
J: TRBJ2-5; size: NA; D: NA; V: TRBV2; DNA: TGTGCCAGCAGCACTAGGTTGGGGACCCAGTACTTC; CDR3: CASSTRLGTQYF
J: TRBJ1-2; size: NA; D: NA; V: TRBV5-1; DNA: TGCGCCAGCAGCTTGGACAGGGTCGAACATGGCTACACCTTC; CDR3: CASSLDRVEHGYTF
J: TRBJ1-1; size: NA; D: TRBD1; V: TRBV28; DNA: TGTGCCAGCAGGCCCATCAGGGGGGAAGCTTTCTTT; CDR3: CASRPIRGEAFF
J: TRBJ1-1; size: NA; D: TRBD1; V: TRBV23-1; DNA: TGCGCCAGCAGTCAGTATCTGACAGGGGAAACTGAAGCTTTCTTT; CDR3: CASSQYLTGETEAFF
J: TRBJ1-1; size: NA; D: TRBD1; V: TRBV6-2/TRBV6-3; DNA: TGTGCCAGCAGTTACGGGACAGGGGTATCGGCTTTCTTT; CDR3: CASSYGTGVSAFF
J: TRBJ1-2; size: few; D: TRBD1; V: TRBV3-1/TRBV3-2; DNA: TGTGCCAGCAGCCAATGCTTCGGGACAGTTTACGGCTACACCTTC; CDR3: CASSQCFGTVYGYTF
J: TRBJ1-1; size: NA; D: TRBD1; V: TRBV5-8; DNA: TGTGCCAGCAGGGAATTCCTACAGGGGGTGGCTGAAGCTTTCTTT; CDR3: CASREFLQGVAEAFF
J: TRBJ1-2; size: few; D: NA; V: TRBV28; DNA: TGTGCCAGCAGTTTATTGAGAGGGTTTAACTATGGCTACACCTTC; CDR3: CASSLLRGFNYGYTF
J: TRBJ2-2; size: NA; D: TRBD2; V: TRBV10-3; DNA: TGTGCCATCAGTGAGTCGGGCGGGGGGCCCACCGGGGAGCTGTTTTTT; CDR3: CAISESGGGPTGELFF
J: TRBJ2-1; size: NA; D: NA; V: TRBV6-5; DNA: TGTGCCAGCAGTTACCGGGGGGCCAAAGTTTATGAGCAGTTCTTC; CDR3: CASSYRGAKVYEQFF
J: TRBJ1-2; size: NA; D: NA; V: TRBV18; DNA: TGTGCCAGCTCACCGGAGGATCGTTATGGCTACACCTTC; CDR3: CASSPEDRYGYTF
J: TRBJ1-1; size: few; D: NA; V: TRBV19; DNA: TGTGCCAGTAGTATTATCGGATGGAGGGGTACTGAAGCTTTCTTT; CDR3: CASSIIGWRGTEAFF
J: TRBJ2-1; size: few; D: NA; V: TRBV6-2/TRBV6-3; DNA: TGTGCCAGCACCCCAGCGGGCGTCTCGTACAATGAGCAGTTCTTC; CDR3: CASTPAGVSYNEQFF
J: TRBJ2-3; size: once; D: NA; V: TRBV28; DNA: TGTGCCAGCAGTTCCATGGACAGCCCTAGCACAGATACGCAGTATTTT; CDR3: CASSSMDSPSTDTQYF
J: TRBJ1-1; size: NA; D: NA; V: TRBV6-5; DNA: TGTGCCAGCAGTCACGGGTTGGCCAACACTGAAGCTTTCTTT; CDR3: CASSHGLANTEAFF
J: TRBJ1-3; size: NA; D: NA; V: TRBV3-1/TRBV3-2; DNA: TGTGCCAGCAGCCCCGAAGGCGGGCGGTTAGGAAACACCATATATTTT; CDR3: CASSPEGGRLGNTIYF
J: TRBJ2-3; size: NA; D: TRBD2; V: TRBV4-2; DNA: TGTGCCAGCAGCCAAGACCTCAGCGGGGGACCCCAAGTAACGTATTTT; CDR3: CASSQDLSGGPQVTYF
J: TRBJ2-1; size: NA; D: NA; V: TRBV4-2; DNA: TGTGCCAGCAGCCAAGATAAGCTAGCTCGCAATGAGCAGTTCTTC; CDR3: CASSQDKLARNEQFF
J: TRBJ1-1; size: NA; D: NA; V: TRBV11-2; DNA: TGTGCCAGCAGTCTCCCAAAGGGGACTGAAGCTTTCTTT; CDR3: CASSLPKGTEAFF
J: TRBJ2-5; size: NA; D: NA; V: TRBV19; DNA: TGTGCCAGTAGTTCGGCGGGCGGAGAGACCCAGTACTTC; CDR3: CASSSAGGETQYF
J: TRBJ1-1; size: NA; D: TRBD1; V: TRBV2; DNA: TGTGCCAGCCGTAGGGGGACAGGGCTGGAAGCTTTCTTT; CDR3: CASRRGTGLEAFF
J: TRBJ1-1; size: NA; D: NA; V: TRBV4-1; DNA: TGCGCCAGCCAGGTCGAGGGAAGGGCTACTGAAGCTTTCTTT; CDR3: CASQVEGRATEAFF
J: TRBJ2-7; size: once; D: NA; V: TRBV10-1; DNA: TGCGCCAGCCTCGGAGCCTACGAGCAGTACTTC; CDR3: CASLGAYEQYF
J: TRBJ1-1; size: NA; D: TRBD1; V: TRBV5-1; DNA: TGCGCCAGCAGCCAAGCAAACAGGGGCACTGAAGCTTTCTTT; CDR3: CASSQANRGTEAFF